This TCR beta chain is from a study of cytomegalovirus exposure and HLA in healthy donors (TCRdb year 2017). Study-level background: An earlier analysis of roughly 500 of the donors reported 250 to 300 Gb of sequence data and roughly 100 million unique TCR beta sequences from 150 million to 200 million T cells. An early release covering roughly 600 HLA-typed donors comprised approximately 290 gigabases of sequencing data and some 79 million unique TCR sequences. Of the roughly 390 genotyped donors, 80% to 90% were placed in the genetic ancestry cluster associated with self-reported Caucasian donors. The study aimed to test whether cataloging public T cell receptors could reveal signatures of past pathogen exposure. Using immunosequencing, the study profiled T cell repertoires from 550 to 750 subjects and related those repertoires to cytomegalovirus serostatus. Besides the first cohort of approximately 710 subjects, a separate validation cohort made up of about 120 different subjects was used. To predict cytomegalovirus infection status, the study brought together high-throughput TCR immunosequencing, statistical association of individual TCRs with disease status, and machine learning. A later analysis re-examined previously published TCR beta repertoires from about 670 donors and added high-resolution HLA genotyping to investigate patterns of TCR occurrence. Rather than drawing on any new phenotypic data, the later analysis identified candidate immune exposures from TCR beta sequences and the way those sequences occurred across donors. To decide whether each TCR beta V gene segment behaved as functional or pseudogenic, an earlier analysis of several hundred of the donors relied on high-throughput TCR beta sequencing. Alongside the repertoire data, information on donor age, sex, ethnicity and CMV serostatus was compiled. In a later genetic analysis, genome-wide SNP genotypes for about three fifths of the 666 donors were used, and that subset was treated as a discovery cohort. All discovery cohort repertoires had been generated using a single sequencing platform. HLA typing covered class I and class II loci at four-digit resolution. The number of typed donors differed by locus: about 620-640 for A, B, C, DRB1 and DQB1; some 500 for DQA1; approximately 610 for DPA1; and about 450 for DPB1. A handful of DR-DQ haplotypes were handled as single units for association and clustering because linkage in the cohort was strong. Among roughly 400 genotyped donors of the cohort, an average of approximately 240,000 unique TCR beta nucleotide sequences was sequenced per donor, of which 15% to 20% were non-productive. On the study overall, not on this receptor specifically: In a later analysis, several top co-occurrence clusters were reported to appear linked to parvovirus B19, influenza, CMV and Epstein-Barr virus. Sequencing depth was assumed to be roughly uniform across donors in the presence/absence analyses, though that assumption may not hold. Because some donors lacked HLA typing at each locus, the association tests relied only on the typed subset. In this cohort, only TCR beta chains were sequenced, and detectable features were limited by the absence of alpha or paired-chain data. In a later genetic analysis, a missense DCLRE1C variant was associated with V-gene and J-gene trimming of TCR beta chains, and the association was replicated in an independent cohort. In the study, 150 to 200 TCR beta chains were listed as associated with cytomegalovirus. Immune exposure information for the cohort was limited to CMV serostatus. Compared with the roughly 670-donor mean, donors in an Asian-associated ancestry cluster had fewer N-insertions in productive TCRs, according to a later genetic analysis. At a false discovery rate of 0.05, a later analysis linked about 17,000 TCR beta sequences to specific HLA alleles. In a later analysis, most CMV-associated TCR beta chains were found to appear HLA-restricted, with HLA associations seemingly driven largely by CMV exposure. A cluster of highly shared sequence variants was judged likely to be a technical artifact of the sequencing pipeline. In vitro tests confirmed that three of the cytomegalovirus-associated TCR beta chains recognize cytomegalovirus antigens. Linkage disequilibrium might explain the correlated functional status among segregating V segments, but an unknown experimental factor could not be excluded. In a later analysis, HLA-associated TCR beta chains were found to be more clonally expanded and to have lower generation probabilities than equally common non-associated chains. In an earlier analysis of some 550 of the donors, most TCR beta V segments were observed in productive rearrangements about 87% or about 30% of the time, broadly matching IMGT annotations. About 17 rarely observed V segments, including chromosome 9 orphons, were excluded from the earlier analysis of about 500 of the donors because counts were too low. A further reported finding was that TCR beta sequences accurately predicted the HLA-A and HLA-B alleles for most subjects in the first cohort. Strong co-occurrence of HLA alleles, especially DR and DQ, made assigning TCR associations to individual alleles difficult. Some IMGT-functional V segments, including TRBV6-2 and TRBV6-3, could not be distinguished by the 87-base-pair reads and were therefore excluded. According to a later analysis, TCR association rates differed among HLA loci, with DRB1 alleles showing the most associated TCRs and HLA-C alleles showing the fewest. The authors suggested that the approach could potentially be generalized to other disease states and immunological phenotypes. The classifier was reported to diagnose cytomegalovirus status with high specificity and sensitivity in both the original and validation cohorts. Most TCR sequences were seen in very few donors, while some public TCRs were found in many individuals.

The cohort was made up of under 800 healthy bone marrow donors. At the time of sampling, all cohort members were nominally healthy, though unrecorded immune exposures were likely present. The donor tested CMV seronegative and was one of the 352 seronegative cohort members. Every donor gave a peripheral blood sample, and the peripheral blood mononuclear cells from that sample were used for TCR beta sequencing. The Qiagen DNeasy Blood Extraction Kit was used to extract genomic DNA from the blood cell samples. The library was generated by the immunoSEQ multiplex PCR assay. The multiplex PCR relied on a mix of 60 forward primers for TCR Vbeta segments and 13 reverse primers for TCR Jbeta segments. A multiplex PCR assay on genomic DNA amplified the CDR3 region of rearranged TCR beta genes. The amplified TCR beta libraries were sequenced on the Illumina HiSeq System as 87-base-pair reads. In the paper's pipeline: Across the roughly 600 repertoires, a later analysis counted some 81 million unique TCR beta chains, approximately 10 million of which were shared by at least two donors. To remove PCR and sequencing errors, raw reads were error-corrected and collapsed into unique sequences using a nearest-neighbor algorithm that merged closely related sequences. V, D and J gene segments were assigned by aligning CDR3 sequences to IMGT reference sequences. For a sequence to be retained, a match of at least six nucleotides was required to both a V gene segment and a J gene segment. Rearrangements were classified as productive when the CDR3 lacked stop codons and remained in frame with V and J, and all other rearrangements were classified as non-productive. Following IMGT convention, CDR3 was defined as the stretch from the second conserved V-encoded cysteine to the conserved J-encoded phenylalanine. The earlier analysis of 587 of the donors excluded sequences that lacked an unambiguous match to a single V gene segment. In an earlier analysis of some 590 of the donors, V segments were called functional above 56.7% productive rearrangements and were called segregating when the between-donor standard deviation exceeded 5%. To diagnose cytomegalovirus status from the catalog of TCR beta chain sequences, a statistical classification framework was built. In a later analysis, TCR nucleotide sequences were compared against IMGT/GENE-DB human TR gene sequences so that V and J genes could be assigned. Using the TCRdist pipeline, a later analysis assigned CDR3 sequences along with most-parsimonious VDJ recombination scenarios. In a later analysis, each TCR beta chain was defined by its CDR3 amino acid sequence together with its V-gene family, and reads lacking a unique V-gene family were excluded. A later analysis removed 550 to 650 highly shared, low-generation-probability nucleotide sequences to deal with suspected cross-contamination and a sequencing artifact. In a later analysis, a clonal expansion index for each public chain was calculated from normalized within-repertoire ranks of inferred template counts. A later analysis computed generation probabilities with a VDJ recombination model fitted to out-of-frame rearrangements, and checked the results against IGoR. Hypergeometric tests were used in a later analysis to score TCR-TCR, TCR-HLA and TCR-CMV co-occurrence, with a repertoire-size bias correction applied to the TCR pairs. In a later analysis, false discovery rates were estimated by permuting HLA or CMV assignments 20 times. In a later analysis, co-occurring TCRs were grouped with DBSCAN, and TCRdist sequence similarity was added when clustering was performed within HLA-allele-positive subsets. For co-occurrence clustering, repertoires with fewer than 30,000 or more than 120,000 public chains were excluded, along with five or six repertoires with anomalous nucleotide sharing. TCRdb took this table from immuneACCESS and kept in-frame rearrangements with V and J called. Such tables lack part of the clones; where checked against another copy, unresolved V genes explain under half of the gap, and the rest is unexplained. That table supplies the V and J calls and clone size; D and trimming were determined from the DNA. Recorded for this sample are tens of thousands of clones; 65% to 85% of them occurred a single time. The ten largest clonotypes hold about 2.8% of the sample.

Including the terminal cysteine and phenylalanine, the CDR3 comprises 13 residues. Only CDR3 DNA is held: 39 bases, read in frame from base 1. After removal of 6 bases from V and 5 bases from J, the junction retains 7 bases not matched to a gene. The germline V gene encodes CDR1 SQVTM and CDR2 ANQGSEA. Note on this clone: Its antigen specificity is not known. No base quality information exists; no much larger clone differs at one position.

This sequence originates from a woman aged 25 to 39 in good health and CMV-seronegative. The sequence is built from TRBV29-1 and TRBJ2-1; 7 middle bases align to TRBD1. The sequencing input was PBMCs. CDR3 sequence: CSVDKDRNNEQFF. The nucleotides are TGCAGCGTGGACAAGGACAGGAACAATGAGCAGTTCTTC.